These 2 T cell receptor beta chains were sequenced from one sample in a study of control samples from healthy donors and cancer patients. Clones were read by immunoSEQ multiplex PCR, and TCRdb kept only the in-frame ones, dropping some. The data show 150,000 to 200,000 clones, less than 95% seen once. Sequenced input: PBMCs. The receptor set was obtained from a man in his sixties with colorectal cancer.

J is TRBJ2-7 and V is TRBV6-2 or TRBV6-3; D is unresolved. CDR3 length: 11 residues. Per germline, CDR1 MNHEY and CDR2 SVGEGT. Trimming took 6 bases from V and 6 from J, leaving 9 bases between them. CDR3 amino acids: CASSSFPEQYF. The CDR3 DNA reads TGTGCCAGCAGCTCCTTCCCCGAGCAGTACTTC.

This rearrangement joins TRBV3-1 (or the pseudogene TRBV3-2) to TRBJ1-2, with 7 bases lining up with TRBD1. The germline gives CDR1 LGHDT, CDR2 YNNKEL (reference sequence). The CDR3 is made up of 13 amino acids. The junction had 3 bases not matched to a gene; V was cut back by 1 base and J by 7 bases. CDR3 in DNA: TGTGCCAGCAGCCAAGGACAGGGTACTGGCTACACCTTC. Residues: CASSQGQGTGYTF.